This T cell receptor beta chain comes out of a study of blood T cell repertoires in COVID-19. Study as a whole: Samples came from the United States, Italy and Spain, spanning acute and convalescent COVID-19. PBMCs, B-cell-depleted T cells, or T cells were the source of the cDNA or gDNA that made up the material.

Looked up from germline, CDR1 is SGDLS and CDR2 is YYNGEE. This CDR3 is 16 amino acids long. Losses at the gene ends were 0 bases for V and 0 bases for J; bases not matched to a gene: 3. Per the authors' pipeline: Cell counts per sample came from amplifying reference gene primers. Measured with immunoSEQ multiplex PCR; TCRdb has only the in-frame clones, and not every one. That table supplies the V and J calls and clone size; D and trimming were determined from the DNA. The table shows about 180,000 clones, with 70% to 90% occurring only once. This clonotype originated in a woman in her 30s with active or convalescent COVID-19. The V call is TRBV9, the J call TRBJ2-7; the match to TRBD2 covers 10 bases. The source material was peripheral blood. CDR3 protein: CASSVGPSGSSYEQYF. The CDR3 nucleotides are TGTGCCAGCAGCGTAGGCCCTAGCGGGAGCTCCTACGAGCAGTACTTC.